Sequencing of this T cell receptor (beta chain) was carried out in a study of cytomegalovirus exposure and HLA in healthy donors. Concerning this clone itself: Its antigen is undetermined.

At sampling all donors were nominally healthy, likely with unrecorded immune exposures. The PCR made use of 60 Vbeta and 13 Jbeta primers. Some clones are missing from TCRdb's copy, which holds only in-frame ones; the method was immunoSEQ multiplex PCR. The table includes 150,000 to 200,000 clones, 75% to 90% detected once. Study results and caveats: There were some V segments, including TRBV6-2 and TRBV6-3, excluded as indistinguishable. The study assumed roughly uniform donor sequencing depth for presence/absence analyses. Cytomegalovirus-associated status was assigned to 164 TCR beta chains.

The CDR3 is 15 amino acids. CDR1 and CDR2 from the germline V gene are MNHEY and SVGAGI. Germline trimming cut 5 bases from V and 8 bases from J; bases unmatched to any gene: 11. V gene TRBV6-5 combines with J gene TRBJ1-2, with TRBD1 matching 10 bases. The TCR was taken from a male donor in good health and CMV-seropositive. The source material was PBMCs. CDR3 amino acids: CASSRPGQGIDGYTF. The CDR3 DNA reads TGTGCCAGCAGTCGGCCGGGACAGGGGATAGACGGCTACACCTTC.